This passage covers 20 T cell receptor beta chains from one sample sequenced in a study of regulatory T cells in long-lasting Graves disease. Arm-PCR of CDR3 regions with iRepertoire HTBI primers generated TCR beta libraries. Each CDR3 protein gets one entry after TCRdb re-called the multiplex PCR reads with MiXCR. The table has 450,000 to 600,000 distinct CDR3 sequences, roughly 15% seen once. Time point given: newly diagnosed GD, antithyroid drugs for less than 3 months. PBMCs were the source of the RNA used for TCR sequencing. These data are also associated with another study on T cells in Graves' hyperthyroidism and ophthalmopathy.

The sample consisted of peripheral blood mononuclear cells (PBMCs), taken at new diagnosis, from a patient treated with antithyroid drugs. These receptors originate from a man in his forties with Graves disease.

The rearrangement links TRBV12-3 or TRBV12-4 to TRBJ2-5; D remains unclear. V was clipped by 3 bases and J by 1 base, with 9 bases between them. There are 14 residues in the CDR3. In DNA, the CDR3 is TGTGCCAGCAGTTTTTTAAGTGTCCAAGAGACCCAGTACTTC. Its protein product is CASSFLSVQETQYF.

The V and J genes are TRBV6-5 and TRBJ2-3; 8 bases are shared with TRBD1. The germline V gene has CDR1 MNHEY and CDR2 SVGAGI. The CDR3 length is 14 residues. Trimming took 4 bases from V and 3 from J; bases not matched to a gene: 3. The chain's CDR3 is CASSFRTGTDTQYF. CDR3 sequence (DNA): TGTGCCAGCAGTTTTCGGACAGGGACAGATACGCAGTATTTT.

The sample holds many counts of this clonotype. Sequence at one end of the junction differs from germline and may be a read error. CDR3 amino acids: CASSLAGRPYEQYF. In DNA, the CDR3 is TGTGCCAGCAGCCTAGCCGGCAGGCCCTACGAGCAGTACTTC. The V and J genes are TRBV7-9 and TRBJ2-7, with a weak D call TRBD2 (5 bases). The CDR3 has 14 residues. Looked up from germline, CDR1 is SEHNR and CDR2 is FQNEAQ (reference sequence).

This clonotype was counted a few times. This chain joins TRBV20-1 and TRBJ2-7; TRBD2 matches 11 bases. The V gene's germline CDR1 is DFQATT and CDR2 SNEGSKA (reference sequence). The V segment lost 6 bases and the J segment 1 base; nucleotides outside the gene matches: 2. CDR3 length: 13 amino acids. CDR3 sequence (DNA): TGCAGTGCCGTAGCGGGAGGGTCCTACGAGCAGTACTTC. Translation: CSAVAGGSYEQYF.

This clonotype was seen repeatedly, ten times or more. The gene calls are TRBV3-1 and TRBJ2-7; D may be TRBD1 (6 bases). The germline V gene has CDR1 LGHDT and CDR2 YNNKEL (reference sequence). V was cut by 5 bases and J by 7 bases, with 18 bases left in between. This CDR3 is 14 amino acids long. The CDR3 loop reads CASSYNLQGWEQYF. CDR3 nucleotide sequence: TGTGCCAGCAGCTACAACCTTCAGGGGTGGGAGCAGTACTTC.

A word on this clonotype: A much larger clone differs from this one at a single base, so this may be a read error. The conserved closing phenylalanine or tryptophan is absent in this CDR3, likely reflecting a read error. The chain is built from TRBV28 and TRBJ2-2, with D maybe TRBD1 (5 bases). V gave up 0 bases and J gave up 5 bases, with 13 bases separating them. The CDR3 sequence is 16 residues long. Germline V lookup: CDR1 MDHEN, CDR2 SYDVKM. Here the CDR3 reads CASSLWGQGLTGELFL. The CDR3 region has the DNA TGTGCCAGCAGTTTATGGGGGCAGGGTTTAACCGGGGAGCTGTTTCTT.

This clonotype was counted a few times. The chain carries TRBV24-1 and TRBJ2-1; D ambiguous. V was pared by 7 bases and J by 8 bases, with 11 bases between. The CDR3 has 12 residues. Germline V gene sequence: CDR1 KGHDR, CDR2 SFDVKD. The CDR3 reads CATSGDTYEQFF. Written as DNA, the CDR3 is TGTGCCACCAGCGGAGACACGTATGAGCAGTTCTTC.

Only a few counts were recorded for this clonotype. This chain uses TRBV20-1 with TRBJ2-7; 10 nucleotides align to TRBD1. Trimming at V came to 6 bases and at J to 2 bases, leaving 7 bases not matched to a gene. The V gene's germline CDR1 is DFQATT and CDR2 SNEGSKA (reference sequence). The CDR3 runs to 14 residues. CDR3: CSAMGQGSAYEQYF. DNA for the CDR3: TGCAGTGCCATGGGACAGGGGTCCGCCTACGAGCAGTACTTC.

The genes are TRBV18 and TRBJ2-1, with TRBD2 identical over 7 bases. This CDR3 region has 17 residues. Germline V gene lookup returns CDR1 KGHSH and CDR2 LQKENI. With V trimmed by 0 bases and J by 7 bases, 12 bases remained unmatched. Here the CDR3 reads CASSPPLSSGVRNEQFF. CDR3 nucleotides: TGTGCCAGCTCACCACCGCTATCTAGCGGAGTAAGGAATGAGCAGTTCTTC. The full variable domain, in which reference TRBV18 and TRBJ2-1 provide the parts outside the CDR3, is NAGVMQNPRHLVRRRGQEARLRCSPMKGHSHVYWYRQLPEEGLKFMVYLQKENIIDESGMPKERFSAEFPKEGPSILRIQQVVRGDSAAYFCASSPPLSSGVRNEQFFGPGTRLTVL.

This clonotype was observed at least ten times. The V call is TRBV7-2, the J call TRBJ2-1, with 10 bases aligning to TRBD2. Germline V CDR1 and CDR2: SGHTA, FQGNSA. Losses at the gene ends were 5 bases for V and 3 bases for J; bases not matched to a gene: 10. The CDR3 length is 17 residues. CDR3 DNA: TGTGCCAGCAGCGGAGATAAGACTAGCGGGTACTACAATGAGCAGTTCTTC. Protein: CASSGDKTSGYYNEQFF.

The table lists this clonotype with many counts. V gene TRBV4-2 combines with J gene TRBJ2-1, with D unclear. The CDR3 totals 13 residues. V lost 1 base, J lost 9 bases, and 10 bases lay in between. The germline V gene has CDR1 LGHNA and CDR2 YNFKEQ. This CDR3 reads CASSQVAEVEQFF. The CDR3 nucleotides read TGTGCCAGCAGCCAAGTCGCGGAAGTTGAGCAGTTCTTC.

This clonotype was observed many times. V gene TRBV27 combines with J gene TRBJ2-1, with 8 positions matching TRBD2. The V and J ends lost 6 bases and 0 bases, in that order; junction bases with no gene match: 13. Germline lookup yields CDR1 MNHEY and CDR2 SMNVEV (reference sequence). The CDR3 is 18 amino acids. The CDR3 spells CASSLGQRETSSYNEQFF. CDR3 coding DNA: TGTGCCAGCAGCCTGGGTCAGCGGGAGACCAGCTCCTACAATGAGCAGTTCTTC.

The V gene is TRBV29-1, the J gene TRBJ1-4; TRBD1 is a possible D gene (6 bases). This CDR3 has 15 amino acids. Trimming cost V 4 bases and J 2 bases, with 14 bases left between them. The germline gives CDR1 SQVTM, CDR2 ANQGSEA. Here the CDR3 DNA reads TGCAGCGTTGGAGTGAGGGGGATCACTAATGAAAAACTGTTTTTT. Residues: CSVGVRGITNEKLFF.

This clonotype was found a few times. The chain recombines TRBV27 with TRBJ2-2; the D gene is possibly TRBD2 (6 bases). Germline V gene data show CDR1 as MNHEY and CDR2 as SMNVEV (reference sequence). The CDR3 has 16 residues. The germline V and J ends were trimmed by 6 bases and 0 bases, with 14 bases remaining between them. The CDR3 DNA reads as TGTGCCAGCAGACTGCGGAGGGGAACGAACACCGGGGAGCTGTTTTTT. Translated, it gives CASRLRRGTNTGELFF.

Ten or more counts support this clonotype. V usage is TRBV12-3 or TRBV12-4 and J usage is TRBJ1-2; D ambiguous. The CDR3 loop spans 13 amino acids. V was shortened by 0 bases and J by 7 bases, with 9 bases between the two germline ends. Written as DNA, the CDR3 is TGTGCCAGCAGTTTAGCTCGGTCGGGTGGCTACACCTTC. Translated: CASSLARSGGYTF.

This chain joins TRBV5-5 and TRBJ2-3; maybe TRBD2 (5 bases). With 0 bases removed from V and 4 bases from J, the gap between germline ends came to 15 bases. The CDR3 contains 16 residues. CDR1 is SGHKS, CDR2 YYEKEE, per germline (reference sequence). The CDR3 region has the DNA TGTGCCAGCAGCTTGGAGTTGTTGGGGAGTGCAGATACGCAGTATTTT. Translated: CASSLELLGSADTQYF.

This clonotype has ten or more counts. V and J are TRBV28 and TRBJ2-1; TRBD2 matches at 8 bases. This CDR3 comprises 16 residues. CDR1 and CDR2 from the germline V gene are MDHEN and SYDVKM. V gave up 4 bases and J gave up 9 bases; unmatched junction bases: 14. CDR3 nucleotide sequence: TGTGCCAGCAGTTCCTTGGCTGCGGGAGGACGTGGTGAGCAGTTCTTC. Amino acid sequence: CASSSLAAGGRGEQFF.

This clonotype was observed a handful of times. At one boundary the junction diverges from the germline segment, which might be a read error. The chain uses TRBV19 and TRBJ2-5; TRBD1 aligns across 7 bases. Germline lookup yields CDR1 LNHDA and CDR2 SQIVND (reference sequence). The CDR3 spans 15 residues. The CDR3 DNA is TGTGCCAACCCCAACGACAGGGCGGAAAGAGAGTCCCAGTACTTC. This translates into CANPNDRAERESQYF.

This clonotype was counted ten times or more. The CDR3 protein is CASSLEPPRAGGPKSLYNEQFF. The CDR3 nucleotides are TGTGCCAGCAGCTTAGAGCCCCCTCGAGCGGGAGGGCCGAAAAGTCTCTACAATGAGCAGTTCTTC. The rearrangement uses TRBV11-2 and TRBJ2-1, with 10 nucleotides matching TRBD2. V shed 0 bases and J 3 bases; nucleotides not matched to a gene: 20. The CDR3 length is 22 residues. CDR1 and CDR2 (germline): SGHAT, FQNNGV.

The CDR3 protein is CASSYGSNYEQYF. For the CDR3, the DNA is TGTGCCAGCAGTTACGGCTCTAACTACGAGCAGTACTTC. This chain uses TRBV6-2 or TRBV6-3 with TRBJ2-7; D is ambiguous. Germline V gene data show CDR1 as MNHEY and CDR2 as SVGEGT. This CDR3 is 13 amino acids long. V lost 2 bases, J lost 3 bases, and 8 bases lay in between.